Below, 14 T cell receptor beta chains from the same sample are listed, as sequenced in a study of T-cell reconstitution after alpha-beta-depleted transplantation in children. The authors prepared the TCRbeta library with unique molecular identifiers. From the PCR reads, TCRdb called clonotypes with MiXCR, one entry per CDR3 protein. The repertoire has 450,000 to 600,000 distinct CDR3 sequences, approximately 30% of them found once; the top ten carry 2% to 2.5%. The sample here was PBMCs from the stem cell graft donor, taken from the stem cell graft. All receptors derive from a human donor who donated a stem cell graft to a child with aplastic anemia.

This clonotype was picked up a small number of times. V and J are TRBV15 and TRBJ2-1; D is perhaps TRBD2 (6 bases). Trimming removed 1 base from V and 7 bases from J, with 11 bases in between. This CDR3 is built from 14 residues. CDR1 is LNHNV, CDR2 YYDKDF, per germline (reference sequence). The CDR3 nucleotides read TGTGCCACCAGCAGAGCCGGGCTAGCGAATGAGCAGTTCTTC. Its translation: CATSRAGLANEQFF.

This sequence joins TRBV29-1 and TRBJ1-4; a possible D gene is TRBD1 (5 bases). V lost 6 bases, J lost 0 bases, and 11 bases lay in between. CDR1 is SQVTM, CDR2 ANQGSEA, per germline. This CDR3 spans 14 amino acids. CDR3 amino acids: CSVRDPATNEKLFF. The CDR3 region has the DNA TGCAGCGTCAGGGACCCAGCAACTAATGAAAAACTGTTTTTT.

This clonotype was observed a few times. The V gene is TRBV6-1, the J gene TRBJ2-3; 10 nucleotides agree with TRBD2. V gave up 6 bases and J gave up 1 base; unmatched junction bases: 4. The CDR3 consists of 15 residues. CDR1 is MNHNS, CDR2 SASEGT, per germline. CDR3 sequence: CASSNSGRGTDTQYF. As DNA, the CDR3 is TGTGCCAGCAGCAACAGCGGGAGGGGCACAGATACGCAGTATTTT.

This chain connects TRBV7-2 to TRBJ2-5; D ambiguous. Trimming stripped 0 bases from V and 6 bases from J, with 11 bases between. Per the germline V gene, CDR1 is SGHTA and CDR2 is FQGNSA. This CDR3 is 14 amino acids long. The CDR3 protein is CASSLAVWSQTQYF. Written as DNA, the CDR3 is TGTGCCAGCAGCTTAGCGGTCTGGAGCCAGACCCAGTACTTC.

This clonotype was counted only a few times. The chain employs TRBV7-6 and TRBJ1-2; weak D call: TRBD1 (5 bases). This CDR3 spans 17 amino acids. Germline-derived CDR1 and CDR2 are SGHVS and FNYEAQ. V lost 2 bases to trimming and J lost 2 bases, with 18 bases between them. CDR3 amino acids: CASSLSPANGGNYGYTF. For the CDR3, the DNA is TGTGCCAGCAGCTTATCTCCCGCGAACGGGGGGAACTATGGCTACACCTTC.

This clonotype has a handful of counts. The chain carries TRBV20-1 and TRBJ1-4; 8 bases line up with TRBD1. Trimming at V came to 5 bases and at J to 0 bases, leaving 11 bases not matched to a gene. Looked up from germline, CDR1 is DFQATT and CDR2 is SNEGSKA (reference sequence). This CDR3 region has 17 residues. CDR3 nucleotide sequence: TGCAGTGCTCCCGCAGGGGGCACCATCGCAACTAATGAAAAACTGTTTTTT. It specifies CSAPAGGTIATNEKLFF.

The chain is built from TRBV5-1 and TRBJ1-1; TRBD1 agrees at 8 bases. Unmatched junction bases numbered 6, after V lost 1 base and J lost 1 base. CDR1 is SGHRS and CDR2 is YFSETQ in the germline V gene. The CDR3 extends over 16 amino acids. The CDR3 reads CASSLSGQAKNTEAFF. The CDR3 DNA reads TGCGCCAGCAGCTTGTCGGGACAGGCAAAGAACACTGAAGCTTTCTTT.

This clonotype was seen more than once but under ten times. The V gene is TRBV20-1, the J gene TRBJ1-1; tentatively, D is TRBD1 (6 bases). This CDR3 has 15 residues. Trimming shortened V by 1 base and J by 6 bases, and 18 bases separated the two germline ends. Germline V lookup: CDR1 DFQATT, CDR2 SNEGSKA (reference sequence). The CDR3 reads CSARVGGSGNAEAFF. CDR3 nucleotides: TGCAGTGCTAGAGTTGGGGGCAGCGGCAACGCTGAAGCTTTCTTT.

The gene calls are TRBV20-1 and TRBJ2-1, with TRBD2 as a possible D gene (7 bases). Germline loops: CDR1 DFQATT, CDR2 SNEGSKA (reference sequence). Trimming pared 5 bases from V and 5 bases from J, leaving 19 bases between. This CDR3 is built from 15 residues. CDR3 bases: TGCAGTGCTCTCCAATGGGGGGGGGCTAACAATGAGCAGTTCTTC. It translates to CSALQWGGANNEQFF.

Written as DNA, the CDR3 is TGTGCCACCGCCGGCGACCCGGGGGACACCGGGGAGCTGTTTTTT. Amino acids: CATAGDPGDTGELFF. V usage is TRBV24-1 and J usage is TRBJ2-2; D may be TRBD2 (6 bases). Trimming took 9 bases from V and 3 from J, leaving 16 bases between them. CDR1 and CDR2 from the germline V gene are KGHDR and SFDVKD. The CDR3 contains 15 residues.

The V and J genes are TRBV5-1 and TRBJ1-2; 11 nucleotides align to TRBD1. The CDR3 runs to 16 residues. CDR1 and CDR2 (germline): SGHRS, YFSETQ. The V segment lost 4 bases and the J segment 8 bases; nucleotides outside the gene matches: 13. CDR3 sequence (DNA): TGCGCCAGCAGCGCACAACCCGGACAGGGGGCAGACGGCTACACCTTC. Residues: CASSAQPGQGADGYTF.

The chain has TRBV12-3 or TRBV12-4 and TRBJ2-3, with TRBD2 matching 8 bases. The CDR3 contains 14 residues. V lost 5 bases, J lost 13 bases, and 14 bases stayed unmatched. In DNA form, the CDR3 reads TGTGCCAGCAGTCGGGGGGGCTCCCGTATCACGGAGTATTTT. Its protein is CASSRGGSRITEYF.

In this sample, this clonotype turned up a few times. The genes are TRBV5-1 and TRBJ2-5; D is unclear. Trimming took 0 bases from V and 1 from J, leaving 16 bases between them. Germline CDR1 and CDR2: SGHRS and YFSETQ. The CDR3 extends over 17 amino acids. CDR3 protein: CASSLVSILVVQETQYF. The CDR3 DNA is TGCGCCAGCAGCTTGGTTTCCATACTGGTAGTCCAAGAGACCCAGTACTTC. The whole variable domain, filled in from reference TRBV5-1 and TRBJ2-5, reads KAGVTQTPRYLIKTRGQQVTLSCSPISGHRSVSWYQQTPGQGLQFLFEYFSETQRNKGNFPGRFSGRQFSNSRSEMNVSTLELGDSALYLCASSLVSILVVQETQYFGPGTRLLVL.

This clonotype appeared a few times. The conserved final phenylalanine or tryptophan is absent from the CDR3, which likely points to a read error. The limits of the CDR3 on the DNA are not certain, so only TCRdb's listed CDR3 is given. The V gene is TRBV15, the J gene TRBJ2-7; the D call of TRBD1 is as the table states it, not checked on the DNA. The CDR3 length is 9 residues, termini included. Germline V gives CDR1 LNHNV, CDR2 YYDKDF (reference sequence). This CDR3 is CATSIQSWG.